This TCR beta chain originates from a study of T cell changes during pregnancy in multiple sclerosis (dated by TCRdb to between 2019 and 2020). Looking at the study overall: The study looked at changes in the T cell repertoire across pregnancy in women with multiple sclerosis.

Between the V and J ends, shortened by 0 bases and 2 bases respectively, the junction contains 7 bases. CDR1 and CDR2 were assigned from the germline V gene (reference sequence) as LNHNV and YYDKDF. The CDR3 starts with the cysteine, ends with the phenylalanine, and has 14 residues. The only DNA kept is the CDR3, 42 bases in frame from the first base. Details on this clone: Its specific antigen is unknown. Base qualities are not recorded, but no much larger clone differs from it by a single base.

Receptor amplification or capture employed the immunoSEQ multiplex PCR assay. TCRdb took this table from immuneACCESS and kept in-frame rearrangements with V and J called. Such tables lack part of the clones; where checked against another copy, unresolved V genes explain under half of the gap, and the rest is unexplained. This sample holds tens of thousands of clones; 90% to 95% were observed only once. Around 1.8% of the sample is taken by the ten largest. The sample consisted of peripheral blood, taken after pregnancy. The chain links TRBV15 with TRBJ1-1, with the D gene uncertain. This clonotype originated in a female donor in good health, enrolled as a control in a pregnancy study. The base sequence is TGTGCCACCAGCAGAGATAGACTTAACACTGAAGCTTTCTTT. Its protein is CATSRDRLNTEAFF.